These 12 T cell receptor beta chains came from one sample sequenced in a study of lymphopenia after photon versus proton radiotherapy. Only in-frame clones appear in the TCRdb table, and some are missing; sequencing was by immunoSEQ multiplex PCR. The sample lists roughly 150,000 clones; 75% to 90% were seen once. The material sequenced was peripheral blood, taken from a patient treated with photon-based radiotherapy. The receptors were sampled from a man in his forties or fifties with gastric cancer.

The chain couples TRBV7-9 to TRBJ2-7; no definite D call. The V end lost 5 bases, the J end lost 0 bases, and 14 bases lay between the germline ends. The CDR3 is made up of 15 amino acids. The germline V gene encodes CDR1 SEHNR and CDR2 FQNEAQ (reference sequence). This CDR3 reads CASSPASQASYEQYF. As DNA, the CDR3 is TGTGCCAGCAGCCCTGCCTCCCAGGCCTCCTACGAGCAGTACTTC.

The gene calls are TRBV12-5 and TRBJ2-5; 9 positions match TRBD1. The CDR3 is 17 amino acids. The trim removed 1 base at V and 4 bases at J, leaving 10 bases unmatched. Germline CDR1 LGHNT, CDR2 FRNRAP. The DNA for the CDR3 is TGTGCTAGTGGTTTGGACCTGGGTTTGGACAGGGGAGAGACCCAGTACTTC. This translates into CASGLDLGLDRGETQYF.

CDR3 loop: CASSRWTGAVNTEAFF. The CDR3 nucleotides read TGTGCCAGCAGCCGTTGGACAGGGGCAGTAAACACTGAAGCTTTCTTT. The chain combines TRBV5-6 with TRBJ1-1; 9 bases are shared with TRBD1. Germline values: CDR1 SGHDT, CDR2 YYEEEE. The CDR3 has 16 residues. The J segment lost 2 bases and the V segment lost 4 bases, leaving 9 bases of the junction unmatched.

V is TRBV11-2 and J is TRBJ1-2, with TRBD1 matching over 9 bases. J was trimmed by 2 bases and V by 5 bases; bases with no gene match: 3. The CDR3 is 14 residues long. In germline, CDR1 is SGHAT, CDR2 FQNNGV. CDR3 nucleotides: TGTGCCAGCAGCGCCGACAGGGGGAACTATGGCTACACCTTC. Protein product: CASSADRGNYGYTF.

The genes are TRBV10-3 and TRBJ2-3; a possible D gene is TRBD1 (5 bases). Trimming took 2 bases from V and 0 from J, leaving 12 bases between them. The CDR3 extends over 16 amino acids. In germline, CDR1 is ENHRY, CDR2 SYGVKD. This chain's CDR3 is CAISEEGVSSTDTQYF. The CDR3 DNA reads TGTGCCATCAGTGAGGAAGGGGTTTCTAGCACAGATACGCAGTATTTT.

The gene calls are TRBV7-2 and TRBJ2-5, with TRBD2 identical over 13 bases. The CDR3 runs to 15 residues. J lost 4 bases, V lost 5 bases, and 4 bases had no gene match. Germline lookup yields CDR1 SGHTA and CDR2 FQGNSA. CDR3 coding DNA: TGTGCCAGCAGCCAGGGACTAGCGGGATCAGAGACCCAGTACTTC. This codes for CASSQGLAGSETQYF.

This clone showed up just once. The chain links TRBV30 to TRBJ2-7, with D possibly being TRBD1 (5 bases). The CDR3 runs 14 residues. CDR1 GTSNPN and CDR2 SVGIG come from the germline V gene (reference sequence). The germline V and J ends were trimmed by 1 base and 3 bases, with 13 bases remaining between them. CDR3 protein: CAWSGGGTVYEQYF. DNA for the CDR3: TGTGCCTGGAGTGGGGGCGGTACTGTCTACGAGCAGTACTTC.

This chain uses TRBV7-9 with TRBJ2-5; D remains unclear. The CDR3 is 14 amino acids. Looked up from germline, CDR1 is SEHNR and CDR2 is FQNEAQ (reference sequence). V was pared by 0 bases and J by 5 bases, with 10 bases between. CDR3 DNA: TGTGCCAGCAGCTTAGCGACCGCACGTGAGACCCAGTACTTC. It yields the protein CASSLATARETQYF.

This clone was observed a single time. This chain joins TRBV4-3 and TRBJ1-2, with 9 positions matching TRBD1. Germline CDR1 is LGHNA and CDR2 is YSLEER. CDR3 size: 15 residues. Trimming cost V 3 bases and J 6 bases; bases outside gene matches: 8. The CDR3 DNA sequence: TGCGCCAGCAGCCAGGACCTTCGGACAGGGGATGGCTACACCTTC. Protein product: CASSQDLRTGDGYTF.

Only one count was recorded for this clone. The chain links TRBV4-2 to TRBJ1-1; D gene ambiguous. This CDR3 spans 15 amino acids. V shed 1 base and J shed 0 bases, with 9 bases lying between them. Germline V gene data show CDR1 as LGHNA and CDR2 as YNFKEQ. CDR3 residues: CASSQVKAMNTEAFF. CDR3 nucleotides: TGTGCCAGCAGCCAAGTAAAGGCTATGAACACTGAAGCTTTCTTT.

The chain couples TRBV30 to TRBJ1-1, with no clear D. The V and J ends lost 0 bases and 5 bases respectively, with 4 bases between them. Germline V lookup: CDR1 GTSNPN, CDR2 SVGIG (reference sequence). This CDR3 is 11 amino acids long. CDR3 protein: CAWSVVTEAFF. The CDR3 bases are TGTGCCTGGAGTGTCGTAACTGAAGCTTTCTTT.

Only one count was recorded for this clone. V usage is TRBV7-8 and J usage is TRBJ2-1, with a tentative D call TRBD1 (6 bases). V lost 4 bases and J lost 15, with 22 bases in between. Germline loops: CDR1 SGHVS, CDR2 FQNEAQ. This CDR3 comprises 14 residues. This chain's CDR3 is CASSSPLGFPRGFF. Here the CDR3 DNA reads TGTGCCAGCAGCTCCCCTCTAGGCTTCCCCAGGGGGTTCTTC.